This T cell receptor (beta chain) emerged from a study of OX40 agonist ivuxolimab in advanced cancers. Study-wide results and caveats: At 0.1-3.0 mg/kg, partial responders had clonal expansion among the lowest observed.

The CDR3 length is 13 residues. Germline CDR1 is GTSNPN and CDR2 is SVGIG (reference sequence). The V gene end was trimmed by 5 bases and the J gene end by 12 bases; junction bases not matched to a gene: 7. The method was immunoSEQ multiplex PCR; TCRdb's version includes in-frame clones alone and lacks a portion of them. The repertoire holds under 35,000 clones, with approximately 84% as singletons. This clone was counted once. What it binds is not known. The input for sequencing was CD4+ or CD8+ T cells sorted from blood, taken in a trial of the OX40 agonist ivuxolimab. The TCR sequence derives from an adult with an advanced solid tumor such as melanoma, head and neck, liver or kidney cancer. The chain combines TRBV30 with TRBJ1-6, with 10 bases that match TRBD1. CDR3 protein: CAWQTGGIGPLHF. DNA of the CDR3: TGTGCCTGGCAGACAGGGGGCATAGGACCCCTCCACTTT.